This record covers a single TCR beta chain. This record belongs to a study of blood T cell repertoires in COVID-19. Turning to the study itself: Sample material is recorded as cDNA or gDNA derived from T cells, B-cell-depleted T cells, or PBMCs.

Trimming at V came to 6 bases and at J to 4 bases, leaving 2 bases not matched to a gene. The germline V gene encodes CDR1 SGHVS and CDR2 FQNEAQ. The CDR3 runs to 12 residues. Measured with immunoSEQ multiplex PCR; TCRdb has only the in-frame clones, and not every one. The sample has under 45,000 clones; around three quarters are singletons. The clonotype originates from a man older than 75 with acute or convalescent COVID-19. Sequencing was done on a sample of peripheral blood. The V call is TRBV7-8, the J call TRBJ2-5; 7 bases line up with TRBD1. CDR3 residues: CASSSGGETQYF. Here the CDR3 DNA reads TGTGCCAGCAGTTCAGGGGGAGAGACCCAGTACTTC. Together with reference TRBV7-8 and TRBJ2-5, the CDR3 gives the full variable domain: GAGVSQSPRYKVAKRGQDVALRCDPISGHVSLFWYQQALGQGPEFLTYFQNEAQLDKSGLPSDRFFAERPEGSVSTLKIQRTQQEDSAVYLCASSSGGETQYFGPGTRLLVL.